The source of this T cell receptor beta chain is a study of cytomegalovirus exposure and HLA in healthy donors (dated by TCRdb to 2017 to 2019). Notes on the research overall: According to an earlier analysis of a few hundred of the donors, about 180 million T cells yielded roughly 100 million unique TCR beta sequences and roughly 280 Gb of sequence data. Rather than using new phenotypic data, the later analysis identified candidate immune exposures from TCR beta sequences and from how often those sequences occurred across donors. Roughly five DR-DQ haplotypes were handled as single units for association and clustering because linkage in the cohort was strong. The study was designed to test whether signatures of past pathogen exposure could be identified by cataloging public T cell receptors. Among around 400 genotyped donors of the cohort, an average of roughly 230,000 unique TCR beta nucleotide sequences was sequenced per donor, of which about 19% were non-productive. Every discovery cohort repertoire had been produced on one sequencing platform. To predict cytomegalovirus infection status, the study combined high-throughput TCR immunosequencing, statistical association of individual TCRs with disease status, and machine learning. In a later analysis, previously published TCR beta repertoires from several hundred donors were re-analyzed and high-resolution HLA genotyping was added so that TCR occurrence patterns could be studied. An earlier analysis of several hundred of the donors applied high-throughput TCR beta sequencing to assess whether each TCR beta V gene segment acted as functional or pseudogenic. The number of donors typed differed by locus, with 629-630 for A, B, C, DRB1 and DQB1, 522 for DQA1, about 610 for DPA1, and approximately 470 for DPB1. Of the approximately 370 genotyped donors, 65% to 90% were placed in the genetic ancestry cluster associated with self-reported Caucasian donors. Besides the first cohort of 500 to 700 subjects, a separate validation cohort made up of 120 or so different subjects was used. The study profiled the T cell repertoires of approximately 700 subjects by immunosequencing and related them to cytomegalovirus serostatus. Alongside the repertoire data, information on donor age, sex, ethnicity and CMV serostatus was compiled. A later genetic analysis took genome-wide SNP genotypes for about three fifths of the roughly 700 donors and used that subset as a discovery cohort. Approximately 300 gigabases of sequencing data and around 90 million unique TCR sequences made up an early release that covered several hundred HLA-typed donors. HLA typing included class I and class II loci at four-digit resolution. General study outcomes and caveats: Linkage disequilibrium might explain the correlated functional status among segregating V segments, but an unknown experimental factor could not be excluded. Some IMGT-functional V segments, including TRBV6-2 and TRBV6-3, could not be told apart with the 87-base-pair reads, so those segments were excluded. Roughly uniform sequencing depth across donors was assumed in presence/absence analyses, although this assumption may not hold. The authors suggested that the approach could potentially be generalized to other disease states and immunological phenotypes. Several of the top co-occurrence clusters appeared to be linked to parvovirus B19, influenza, CMV and Epstein-Barr virus, according to a later analysis. At a false discovery rate of 0.05, a later analysis linked around 17,000 TCR beta sequences to specific HLA alleles. HLA typing was unavailable for some donors at each locus, so association tests used only the typed subset. Most TCR sequences were observed very rarely across donors, whereas some public TCRs were present in many individuals. For the cohort, immune exposure information was limited to CMV serostatus. Because counts were too low, seventeen rarely observed V segments, including chromosome 9 orphons, were left out of the earlier analysis of 587 of the donors. Compared with equally common non-associated chains, HLA-associated TCR beta chains in a later analysis were more clonally expanded and had lower generation probabilities. In an earlier analysis of approximately 590 of the donors, most TCR beta V segments appeared in productive rearrangements about 90% or about 30% of the time, broadly matching IMGT annotations. The classifier was reported to diagnose cytomegalovirus status with high specificity and sensitivity in both the original cohort and the validation cohort. Compared with the approximately 600-donor mean, donors in an Asian-associated ancestry cluster had fewer N-insertions in productive TCRs, according to a later genetic analysis. A later analysis found that most CMV-associated TCR beta chains appeared HLA-restricted, with HLA associations seemingly driven largely by CMV exposure. In a later analysis, TCR association rates were found to vary across HLA loci, with the most associated TCRs seen for DRB1 alleles and the fewest for HLA-C alleles. A later genetic analysis associated a missense DCLRE1C variant with V-gene and J-gene trimming of TCR beta chains, and an independent cohort replicated the association. A cluster of highly shared sequence variants was judged likely to be a technical artifact of the sequencing pipeline. In vitro tests confirmed that a few of the cytomegalovirus-associated TCR beta chains recognize cytomegalovirus antigens. In the study, approximately 150 TCR beta chains were listed as associated with cytomegalovirus. When HLA alleles, especially DR and DQ, strongly co-occurred, attributing TCR associations to individual alleles was difficult. A further reported finding was that TCR beta sequences accurately predicted the HLA-A and HLA-B alleles for most subjects in the first cohort. This cohort had only TCR beta chains sequenced, and the lack of alpha or paired-chain data limited which features could be detected.

Library preparation employed the immunoSEQ multiplex PCR assay. For the multiplex PCR, a mixture combining 60 forward primers for TCR Vbeta segments and 13 reverse primers for TCR Jbeta segments was used. The CDR3 region of rearranged TCR beta genes was amplified from genomic DNA by a multiplex PCR assay. Amplified TCR beta libraries were sequenced as 87-base-pair reads on the Illumina HiSeq System. The paper's processing steps were these. In a later analysis, roughly 80 million unique TCR beta chains were counted across the approximately 620 repertoires, and around 11 million of these chains were shared by at least two donors. Raw reads were error-corrected and collapsed into unique sequences by a nearest-neighbor algorithm in which closely related sequences were merged to remove PCR and sequencing errors. Alignment of CDR3 sequences to IMGT reference sequences was used to assign V, D and J gene segments. For a sequence to be retained, a match of at least six nucleotides to both a V gene segment and a J gene segment was required. Rearrangements were called productive when the CDR3 lacked stop codons and stayed in frame with V and J; all others were non-productive. CDR3 was defined according to IMGT convention as the region running from the second conserved V-encoded cysteine to the conserved J-encoded phenylalanine. The earlier analysis of 587 of the donors excluded any sequence lacking an unambiguous match to a single V gene segment. An earlier analysis of 587 of the donors called V segments functional above 56.7% productive rearrangements and segregating when the between-donor standard deviation exceeded 5%. To diagnose cytomegalovirus status from the catalog of TCR beta chain sequences, a statistical classification framework was built. V and J gene assignment, in a later analysis, came from comparing TCR nucleotide sequences with IMGT/GENE-DB human TR gene sequences. A later analysis assigned CDR3 sequences and most-parsimonious VDJ recombination scenarios with the TCRdist pipeline. In a later analysis, each TCR beta chain was defined by its CDR3 amino acid sequence together with its V-gene family, and reads lacking a unique V-gene family were excluded. To address suspected cross-contamination and a sequencing artifact, a later analysis removed approximately 590 highly shared, low-generation-probability nucleotide sequences. A later analysis calculated a clonal expansion index for each public chain from normalized within-repertoire ranks of inferred template counts. A later analysis computed generation probabilities with a VDJ recombination model fitted to out-of-frame rearrangements, and checked the results against IGoR. In a later analysis, hypergeometric tests were used to score TCR-TCR, TCR-HLA and TCR-CMV co-occurrence, with a repertoire-size bias correction applied to TCR pairs. A later analysis estimated false discovery rates by permuting HLA or CMV assignments 20 times. In a later analysis, co-occurring TCRs were grouped using DBSCAN, and TCRdist sequence similarity was added for clustering within HLA-allele-positive subsets. Repertoires with fewer than 30,000 or more than 120,000 public chains, plus five repertoires with anomalous nucleotide sharing, were excluded from co-occurrence clustering. TCRdb's version of the immuneACCESS table is confined to in-frame rearrangements and falls short of the full clone set. An unresolved V gene accounts for under half of the shortfall where checked; the remainder is of unknown origin. V, J and clone size reflect that table, while D and trimming were determined from the DNA. Within this sample are 200,000 to 250,000 clones, with roughly 83% of them counted one time only. The top ten clones comprise about 1.4% of the sample.

On this clone itself: The antigen this receptor binds is unknown. The sample holds no much larger clone one base away, and base qualities are not on file.

CDR3 length: 14 amino acids, cysteine to phenylalanine. The sequence is cut down to CDR3 DNA, 42 bases in frame from base 1. CDR1 and CDR2 are read off the germline V gene as KGHSH and LQKENI. Trimming takes 6 bases from V and 10 bases from J, and the germline ends sit 21 bases apart. The cohort consisted of 670 or so healthy bone marrow donors. Cohort members were all nominally healthy when sampled, although unrecorded immune exposures were likely present. The donor tested CMV seronegative and was one of the 352 seronegative cohort members. Every donor gave a peripheral blood sample, and the peripheral blood mononuclear cells from that sample were used for TCR beta sequencing. Genomic DNA extraction from the blood cell samples was performed with the Qiagen DNeasy Blood Extraction Kit.

This receptor was taken from a girl aged 10-17 years in good health and CMV-seronegative. The sample comprised PBMCs. The chain uses TRBV18 and TRBJ1-1; 6 matching bases give a weak D call of TRBD1. CDR3 reads: CASSLDRDNLRAFF. The nucleotides read TGTGCCAGCTCGCTAGACCGGGACAATTTAAGAGCTTTCTTT.